This TCR beta chain was retrieved from a study of blood T cell repertoires in COVID-19. Study summary: Both acute and convalescent COVID-19 samples were obtained from the United States, Italy and Spain. PBMCs, B-cell-depleted T cells, or T cells were the source of the cDNA or gDNA that made up the material.

V trimming: 4 bases; J trimming: 5 bases; junction bases outside the gene matches: 6. Looked up from germline, CDR1 is MNHEY and CDR2 is SMNVEV (reference sequence). This CDR3 is 14 amino acids long. Here immunoSEQ multiplex PCR was the method, and the copy in TCRdb shows in-frame clones only, minus some. This sample yields some 200,000 clones, of which over 60% are seen a single time; less than 7% belongs to the top ten. The chain joins TRBV27 to TRBJ1-1, with 8 nucleotides matching TRBD1. The TCR sequence derives from a woman in her 70s with acute or convalescent COVID-19. Sequenced material: peripheral blood. The CDR3 region has the DNA TGTGCCAGCAGTTCAGGACAGGGAGGGACTGAAGCTTTCTTT. Amino acid sequence: CASSSGQGGTEAFF.